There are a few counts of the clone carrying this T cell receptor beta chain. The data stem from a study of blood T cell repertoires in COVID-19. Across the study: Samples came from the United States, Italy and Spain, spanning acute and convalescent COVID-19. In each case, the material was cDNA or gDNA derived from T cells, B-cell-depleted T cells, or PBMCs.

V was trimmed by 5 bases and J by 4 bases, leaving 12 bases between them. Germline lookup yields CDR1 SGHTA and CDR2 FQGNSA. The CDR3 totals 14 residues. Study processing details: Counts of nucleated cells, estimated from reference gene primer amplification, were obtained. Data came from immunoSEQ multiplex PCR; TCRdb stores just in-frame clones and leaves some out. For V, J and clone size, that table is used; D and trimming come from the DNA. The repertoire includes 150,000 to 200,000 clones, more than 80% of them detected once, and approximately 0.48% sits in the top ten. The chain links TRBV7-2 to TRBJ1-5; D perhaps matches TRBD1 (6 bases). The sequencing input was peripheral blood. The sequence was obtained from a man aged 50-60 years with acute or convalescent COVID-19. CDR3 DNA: TGTGCCAGCAGCCCCCAACAGGGAAATCAGCCCCAGCATTTT. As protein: CASSPQQGNQPQHF.